These T cell receptor beta chains were read from a single sample in a study of human T cells and chemical hapten exposure. TCRdb reprocessed the 5' RACE reads with MiXCR, giving one entry per CDR3 protein. Of 110,000 or so distinct CDR3 sequences detected, 15% to 20% appear once; the ten largest clones hold around 2.8%. These receptors were obtained from a human donor in good health. Each CDR3 is given with its conserved first and last residue. The order of the fields is J gene, V gene, D gene, clone size, CDR3 DNA, CDR3 protein. D genes are given only for firm matches. A row's size may be missing; if present it is once, few, many or a size class.

J gene: TRBJ2-5
V gene: TRBV20-1
D gene: -
clone size: many
CDR3 DNA: TGCAGTGCCCCGTACAGGGAAGAGACCCAGTACTTC
CDR3 protein: CSAPYREETQYF

J gene: TRBJ1-3
V gene: TRBV7-9
D gene: -
clone size: -
CDR3 DNA: TGTGCCAGCAGCTTCCCCGGCGCTGGAAACACCATATATTTT
CDR3 protein: CASSFPGAGNTIYF

J gene: TRBJ2-5
V gene: TRBV7-9
D gene: -
clone size: -
CDR3 DNA: TGTGCCAGCAAGGGAGAGACCCAGTACTTC
CDR3 protein: CASKGETQYF

J gene: TRBJ1-4
V gene: TRBV6-5
D gene: -
clone size: -
CDR3 DNA: TGTGCCAGCAGTTACTCATGGTTGCGGAATGAAAAACTGTTTTTT
CDR3 protein: CASSYSWLRNEKLFF

J gene: TRBJ2-3
V gene: TRBV20-1
D gene: -
clone size: -
CDR3 DNA: TGCAGTGCTTCGAGGGGGGGATTGGCCACAGATACGCAGTATTTT
CDR3 protein: CSASRGGLATDTQYF

J gene: TRBJ1-5
V gene: TRBV6-6
D gene: -
clone size: -
CDR3 DNA: TGTGCCAGCAGCCCCGACGAGAGAGGGGCCCAGCATTTT
CDR3 protein: CASSPDERGAQHF

J gene: TRBJ1-3
V gene: TRBV5-1
D gene: -
clone size: -
CDR3 DNA: TGCGCCAGCAGCTTGGCCACTGGAAACACCATATATTTT
CDR3 protein: CASSLATGNTIYF

J gene: TRBJ2-5
V gene: TRBV5-1
D gene: TRBD1
clone size: many
CDR3 DNA: TGCGCCAGCAGCTACGGGACAGGGGTTACCGAGACCCAGTACTTC
CDR3 protein: CASSYGTGVTETQYF

J gene: TRBJ2-7
V gene: TRBV20-1
D gene: -
clone size: -
CDR3 DNA: TGCAGTGCTAGAAAGCGGCAGGGGAACTACGAGCAGTACTTC
CDR3 protein: CSARKRQGNYEQYF

J gene: TRBJ2-1
V gene: TRBV20-1
D gene: TRBD2
clone size: -
CDR3 DNA: TGCAGTGCCCCGCTGTCTTTGTGGGAGGGCCTGGACAATGAGCAGTTCTTC
CDR3 protein: CSAPLSLWEGLDNEQFF

J gene: TRBJ2-3
V gene: TRBV5-1
D gene: -
clone size: -
CDR3 DNA: TGCGCCAGCAGCTTGACTATAGCAGATACGCAGTATTTT
CDR3 protein: CASSLTIADTQYF

J gene: TRBJ2-5
V gene: TRBV2
D gene: -
clone size: few
CDR3 DNA: TGTGCCAGCACAATTGGGGGAGCAGAGACCCAGTACTTC
CDR3 protein: CASTIGGAETQYF

J gene: TRBJ2-7
V gene: TRBV10-3
D gene: -
clone size: -
CDR3 DNA: TGTGCCGTGAGACCGCCGAGCTCCTACGAGCAGTACTTC
CDR3 protein: CAVRPPSSYEQYF

J gene: TRBJ2-6
V gene: TRBV6-1
D gene: -
clone size: few
CDR3 DNA: TGTGCCAGCGGAAGGGTTAGCTCTGGGGCCAACGTCCTGACTTTC
CDR3 protein: CASGRVSSGANVLTF

J gene: TRBJ1-3
V gene: TRBV5-1
D gene: -
clone size: -
CDR3 DNA: TGCGCCAGCAGCTTGTGGTCTGGAAACACCATATATTTT
CDR3 protein: CASSLWSGNTIYF

J gene: TRBJ2-3
V gene: TRBV5-1
D gene: TRBD2
clone size: -
CDR3 DNA: TGCGCCAGCAGAACCCGGGAACTAGCGGGCCCTAAAACCAATACGCAGTATTTT
CDR3 protein: CASRTRELAGPKTNTQYF

J gene: TRBJ1-2
V gene: TRBV29-1
D gene: TRBD1
clone size: -
CDR3 DNA: TGCAGCGAAGGACAGGGAAACCCCTATGGCTACACCTTC
CDR3 protein: CSEGQGNPYGYTF

J gene: TRBJ2-7
V gene: TRBV4-1
D gene: -
clone size: few
CDR3 DNA: TGCGCCAGCAGTCTGATTAAAGGGCCCTCCTACGAGCAGTACTTC
CDR3 protein: CASSLIKGPSYEQYF

J gene: TRBJ1-4
V gene: TRBV28
D gene: -
clone size: -
CDR3 DNA: TGTGCCAGCTGCCGTGGGGACGATGAAAAACTGTTTTTT
CDR3 protein: CASCRGDDEKLFF

J gene: TRBJ2-7
V gene: TRBV15
D gene: TRBD2
clone size: few
CDR3 DNA: TGTGCCACCAGCACCCAACGAGGACTAGCGGGTTCCTACGAGCAGTACTTC
CDR3 protein: CATSTQRGLAGSYEQYF

J gene: TRBJ2-1
V gene: TRBV20-1
D gene: -
clone size: -
CDR3 DNA: TGCAGTGCTAGAAACCCCCGGGAGCAGTTCTTC
CDR3 protein: CSARNPREQFF

J gene: TRBJ2-2
V gene: TRBV6-5
D gene: TRBD2
clone size: -
CDR3 DNA: TGTGCCAGCAGTTCGGGACTAGCGGGAGTATGGCGGGAGCTGTTTTTT
CDR3 protein: CASSSGLAGVWRELFF

J gene: TRBJ2-7
V gene: TRBV6-1
D gene: -
clone size: -
CDR3 DNA: TGTGCCAGCAGTGGAGGGGAAGAGCAGTACTTC
CDR3 protein: CASSGGEEQYF

J gene: TRBJ2-7
V gene: TRBV7-6
D gene: -
clone size: many
CDR3 DNA: TGTGCCAGCAGCTTAGCGTACGGAGCGGAGCAGTACTTC
CDR3 protein: CASSLAYGAEQYF

J gene: TRBJ1-4
V gene: TRBV20-1
D gene: TRBD1
clone size: -
CDR3 DNA: TGCAGTGCCCCGGACAGGGGAGGCCCAACTAATGAAAAACTGTTTTTT
CDR3 protein: CSAPDRGGPTNEKLFF

J gene: TRBJ2-2
V gene: TRBV27
D gene: -
clone size: -
CDR3 DNA: TGTGCCAGCAGTTTAGGAGGGTTTCCCACCGGGGAGCTGTTTTTT
CDR3 protein: CASSLGGFPTGELFF

J gene: TRBJ2-5
V gene: TRBV18
D gene: TRBD2
clone size: -
CDR3 DNA: TGTGCCAGCTCGCTAAGACTAGCAGGAAAGATCCTACCTCAAGAGACCCAGTACTTC
CDR3 protein: CASSLRLAGKILPQETQYF

J gene: TRBJ2-7
V gene: TRBV7-9
D gene: -
clone size: -
CDR3 DNA: TGTGCCAGCAGCACGCCCGACGGCTCCTACGAGCAGTACTTC
CDR3 protein: CASSTPDGSYEQYF

J gene: TRBJ1-1
V gene: TRBV6-6
D gene: -
clone size: -
CDR3 DNA: TGTGCCAGCAGTTACCTAGGTCCCGGACGCACTGAAGCTTTCTTT
CDR3 protein: CASSYLGPGRTEAFF

J gene: TRBJ1-5
V gene: TRBV20-1
D gene: -
clone size: -
CDR3 DNA: TGCAGTGCTAGGGGTCTTACCGGGAATCAGCCCCAGCATTTT
CDR3 protein: CSARGLTGNQPQHF

J gene: TRBJ2-7
V gene: TRBV7-9
D gene: TRBD1
clone size: few
CDR3 DNA: TGTGCCAGCAGCCCCACGCTGGGACAGGGGTACGAGCAGTACTTC
CDR3 protein: CASSPTLGQGYEQYF

J gene: TRBJ2-7
V gene: TRBV20-1
D gene: TRBD2
clone size: -
CDR3 DNA: TGCAGTGCTAGAGATTCTAGCGGGAGGGGACACTACGAGCAGTACTTC
CDR3 protein: CSARDSSGRGHYEQYF

J gene: TRBJ1-4
V gene: TRBV20-1
D gene: -
clone size: -
CDR3 DNA: TGCAGTGCTAGAGGTCCCCTTGGTGAAAAACTGTTTTTT
CDR3 protein: CSARGPLGEKLFF

J gene: TRBJ2-3
V gene: TRBV6-4
D gene: TRBD2
clone size: -
CDR3 DNA: TGTGCCAGCAGTGACGTGCTAGCGGGCGATACGCAGTATTTT
CDR3 protein: CASSDVLAGDTQYF

J gene: TRBJ2-1
V gene: TRBV27
D gene: -
clone size: -
CDR3 DNA: TGTGCCAGCAGTTTATGGCAGGGTATTACCTACAATGAGCAGTTCTTC
CDR3 protein: CASSLWQGITYNEQFF

J gene: TRBJ1-5
V gene: TRBV30
D gene: -
clone size: -
CDR3 DNA: TGTGCCTGGTCGATTCAGGTTAGCAATCAGCCCCAGCATTTT
CDR3 protein: CAWSIQVSNQPQHF

J gene: TRBJ1-2
V gene: TRBV28
D gene: -
clone size: -
CDR3 DNA: TGTGCCAGCAGTTTGCCCACGTACGGAGGCGGCTACACCTTC
CDR3 protein: CASSLPTYGGGYTF

J gene: TRBJ1-1
V gene: TRBV28
D gene: -
clone size: few
CDR3 DNA: TGTGCCAGCGGGACGGGTGAAGCTTTCTTT
CDR3 protein: CASGTGEAFF

J gene: TRBJ1-2
V gene: TRBV2
D gene: -
clone size: -
CDR3 DNA: TGTGCCAGCAGTGAAGGACCCGGAGGCTACACCTTC
CDR3 protein: CASSEGPGGYTF

J gene: TRBJ2-7
V gene: TRBV11-1
D gene: TRBD2
clone size: -
CDR3 DNA: TGTGCCAGCAGCTCCGGCGGGGGGAGCGAGCAGTACTTC
CDR3 protein: CASSSGGGSEQYF

J gene: TRBJ1-1
V gene: TRBV10-3
D gene: TRBD1
clone size: -
CDR3 DNA: TGTGCCATCAGTGGTGGGGACAGTGCCTTGAACACTGAAGCTTTCTTT
CDR3 protein: CAISGGDSALNTEAFF

J gene: TRBJ2-5
V gene: TRBV4-2
D gene: -
clone size: few
CDR3 DNA: TGTGCCAGCAGCCAAGCTAGTGGAGGTTGGGTCGAAGAGGCCCAGTACTTC
CDR3 protein: CASSQASGGWVEEAQYF

J gene: TRBJ2-1
V gene: TRBV6-1
D gene: TRBD2
clone size: -
CDR3 DNA: TGTGCCAGCAGACCACTAGCGGGAGTCGGAAATGAGCAGTTCTTC
CDR3 protein: CASRPLAGVGNEQFF

J gene: TRBJ1-5
V gene: TRBV7-2
D gene: TRBD1
clone size: -
CDR3 DNA: TGTGCCAGCAGCGTAACCAGGGGGAATCAGCCCCAGCATTTT
CDR3 protein: CASSVTRGNQPQHF

J gene: TRBJ2-1
V gene: TRBV23-1
D gene: -
clone size: -
CDR3 DNA: TGCGCCAGCCCCCGCATACTAGCCCAATACCACAATGAGCAGTTCTTC
CDR3 protein: CASPRILAQYHNEQFF

J gene: TRBJ1-2
V gene: TRBV9
D gene: -
clone size: -
CDR3 DNA: TGTGCCAGCAGCGTAGCTAGGGAGTCAGTAAGCTCTCCAGTAGTTGGCTACACCTTC
CDR3 protein: CASSVARESVSSPVVGYTF

J gene: TRBJ1-1
V gene: TRBV28
D gene: TRBD1
clone size: few
CDR3 DNA: TGTGCCAGCAGTTTATGGGACCTACAGGGGAACCCGACACAAGCTTTCTTT
CDR3 protein: CASSLWDLQGNPTQAFF

J gene: TRBJ2-3
V gene: TRBV18
D gene: -
clone size: many
CDR3 DNA: TGTGCCAGCAGTCCCCCTAGCACAGATACGCAGTATTTT
CDR3 protein: CASSPPSTDTQYF

J gene: TRBJ1-1
V gene: TRBV11-2
D gene: -
clone size: -
CDR3 DNA: TGTGCCAGCAGCTTAGAGACGTACACTGAAGCTTTCTTT
CDR3 protein: CASSLETYTEAFF

J gene: TRBJ1-6
V gene: TRBV20-1
D gene: -
clone size: -
CDR3 DNA: TGCAGTGCTCTACGGACAAGGGGACCTAATTCACCCCTCCACTTT
CDR3 protein: CSALRTRGPNSPLHF

J gene: TRBJ2-1
V gene: TRBV7-8
D gene: -
clone size: -
CDR3 DNA: TGTGCCAGCAGCTGGGGGGGGACAGACAATGAGCAGTTCTTC
CDR3 protein: CASSWGGTDNEQFF

J gene: TRBJ2-3
V gene: TRBV20-1
D gene: -
clone size: many
CDR3 DNA: TGCAGTGCTAGAGTCGGACCGACAACAGATACGCAGTATTTT
CDR3 protein: CSARVGPTTDTQYF

J gene: TRBJ2-3
V gene: TRBV6-5
D gene: -
clone size: -
CDR3 DNA: TGTGCGGCTGGGGTATACACAGATACGCAGTATTTT
CDR3 protein: CAAGVYTDTQYF

J gene: TRBJ2-3
V gene: TRBV24-1
D gene: TRBD1
clone size: few
CDR3 DNA: TGTGCCACCAGTGGGGTGGGGACAGGAGATACGCAGTATTTT
CDR3 protein: CATSGVGTGDTQYF

J gene: TRBJ2-1
V gene: TRBV20-1
D gene: TRBD2
clone size: -
CDR3 DNA: TGCAGTGCTACTAGCGGGGGTCCTGCGATGTATGAGCAGTTCTTC
CDR3 protein: CSATSGGPAMYEQFF

J gene: TRBJ2-7
V gene: TRBV12-3/TRBV12-4
D gene: -
clone size: -
CDR3 DNA: TGTGCCAGCAGTTGGGGGGTCGAGCAGTACTTC
CDR3 protein: CASSWGVEQYF

J gene: TRBJ1-1
V gene: TRBV5-1
D gene: -
clone size: -
CDR3 DNA: TGCGCCAGCAGCTTGCAGGGGTTTACTGAAGCTTTCTTT
CDR3 protein: CASSLQGFTEAFF